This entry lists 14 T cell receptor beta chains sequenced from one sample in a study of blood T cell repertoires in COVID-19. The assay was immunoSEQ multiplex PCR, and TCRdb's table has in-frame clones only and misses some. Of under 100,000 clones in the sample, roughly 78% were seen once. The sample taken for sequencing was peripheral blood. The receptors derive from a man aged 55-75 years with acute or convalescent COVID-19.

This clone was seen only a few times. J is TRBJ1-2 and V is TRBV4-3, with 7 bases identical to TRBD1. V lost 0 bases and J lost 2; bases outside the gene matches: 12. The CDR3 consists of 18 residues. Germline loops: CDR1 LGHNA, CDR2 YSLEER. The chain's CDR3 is CASSQELLRGTANYGYTF. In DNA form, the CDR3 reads TGCGCCAGCAGCCAAGAGCTGCTAAGGGGGACAGCAAACTATGGCTACACCTTC.

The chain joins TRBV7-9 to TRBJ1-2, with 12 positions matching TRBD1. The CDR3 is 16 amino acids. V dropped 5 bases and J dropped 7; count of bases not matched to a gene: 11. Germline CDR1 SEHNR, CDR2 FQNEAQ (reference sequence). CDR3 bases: TGTGCCAGCAGCACGCACACGGGACAGGGGGCGAGTGGCTACACCTTC. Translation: CASSTHTGQGASGYTF.

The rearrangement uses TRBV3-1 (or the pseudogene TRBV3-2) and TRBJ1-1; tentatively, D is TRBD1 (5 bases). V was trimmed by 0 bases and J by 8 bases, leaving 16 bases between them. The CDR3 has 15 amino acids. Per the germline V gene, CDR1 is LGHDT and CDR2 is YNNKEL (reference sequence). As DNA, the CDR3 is TGTGCCAGCAGCCAAGAGAACTTAGTAGGGGCCGAAGCTTTCTTT. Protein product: CASSQENLVGAEAFF.

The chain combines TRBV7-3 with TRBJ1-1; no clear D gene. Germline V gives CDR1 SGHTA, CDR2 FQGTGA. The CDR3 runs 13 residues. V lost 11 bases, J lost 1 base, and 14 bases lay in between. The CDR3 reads CALKEQPNTEAFF. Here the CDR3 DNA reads TGTGCCCTGAAGGAGCAGCCGAACACTGAAGCTTTCTTT.

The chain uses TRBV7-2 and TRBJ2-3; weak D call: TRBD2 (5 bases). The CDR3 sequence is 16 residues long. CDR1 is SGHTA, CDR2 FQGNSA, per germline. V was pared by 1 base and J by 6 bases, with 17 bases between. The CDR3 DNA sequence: TGTGCCAGCAGCTTAGATACGGGCGGAGGTAGGGATACGCAGTATTTT. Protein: CASSLDTGGGRDTQYF.

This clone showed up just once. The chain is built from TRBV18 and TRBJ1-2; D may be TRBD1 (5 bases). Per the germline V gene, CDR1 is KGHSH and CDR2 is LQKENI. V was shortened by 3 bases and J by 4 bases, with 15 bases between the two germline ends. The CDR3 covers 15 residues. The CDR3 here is CASSPSGGVGYGYTF. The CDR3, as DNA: TGTGCCAGCTCACCTTCTGGAGGGGTCGGCTATGGCTACACCTTC.

This chain's CDR3 is CASSLNRGDSPLHF. The CDR3 DNA sequence: TGTGCCAGCAGCTTGAACAGGGGGGATTCACCCCTCCACTTT. V is TRBV5-6 and J is TRBJ1-6; 8 bases map to TRBD1. CDR3 size: 14 residues. CDR1 and CDR2 (germline): SGHDT, YYEEEE. Trimming cost V 1 base and J 8 bases; bases outside gene matches: 2. Together with reference TRBV5-6 and TRBJ1-6, the CDR3 gives the full variable domain: DAGVTQSPTHLIKTRGQQVTLRCSPKSGHDTVSWYQQALGQGPQFIFQYYEEEERQRGNFPDRFSGHQFPNYSSELNVNALLLGDSALYLCASSLNRGDSPLHFGNGTRLTVT.

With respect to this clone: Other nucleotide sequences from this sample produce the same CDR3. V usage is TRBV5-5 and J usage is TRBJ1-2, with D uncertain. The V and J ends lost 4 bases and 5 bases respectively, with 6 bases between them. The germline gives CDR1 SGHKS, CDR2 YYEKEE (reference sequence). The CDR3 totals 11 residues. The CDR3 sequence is CASSREYGYTF. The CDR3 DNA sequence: TGTGCCAGCAGCAGGGAGTATGGCTACACCTTC. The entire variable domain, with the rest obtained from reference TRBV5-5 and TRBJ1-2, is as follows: DAGVTQSPTHLIKTRGQQVTLRCSPISGHKSVSWYQQVLGQGPQFIFQYYEKEERGRGNFPDRFSARQFPNYSSELNVNALLLGDSALYLCASSREYGYTFGSGTRLTVV.

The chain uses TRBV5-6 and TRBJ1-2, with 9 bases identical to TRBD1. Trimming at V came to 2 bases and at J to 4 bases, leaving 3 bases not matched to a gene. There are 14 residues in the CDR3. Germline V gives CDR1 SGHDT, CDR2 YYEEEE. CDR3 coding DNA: TGTGCCAGCAGCTTCAAGGGACAGGGCTATGGCTACACCTTC. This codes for CASSFKGQGYGYTF.

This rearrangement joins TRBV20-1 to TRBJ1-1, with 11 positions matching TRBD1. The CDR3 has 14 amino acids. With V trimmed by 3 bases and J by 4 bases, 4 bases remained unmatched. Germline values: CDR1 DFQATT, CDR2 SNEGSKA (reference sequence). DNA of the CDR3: TGCAGTGCTAGTTCTGGACAGGGGGCCACTGAAGCTTTCTTT. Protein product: CSASSGQGATEAFF.

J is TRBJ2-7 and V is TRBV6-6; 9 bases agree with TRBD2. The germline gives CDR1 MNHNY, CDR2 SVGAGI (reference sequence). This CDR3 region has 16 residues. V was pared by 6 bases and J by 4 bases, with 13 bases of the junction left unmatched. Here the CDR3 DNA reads TGTGCCAGCAGGCGCGACGGGGGCGGGAGGGCTTACGAGCAGTACTTC. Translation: CASRRDGGGRAYEQYF.

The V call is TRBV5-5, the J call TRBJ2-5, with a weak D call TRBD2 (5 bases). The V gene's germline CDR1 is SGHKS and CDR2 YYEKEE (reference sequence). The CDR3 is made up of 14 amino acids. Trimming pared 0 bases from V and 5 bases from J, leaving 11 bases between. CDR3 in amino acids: CASSLVEGTETQYF. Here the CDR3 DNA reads TGTGCCAGCAGCTTGGTCGAGGGAACGGAGACCCAGTACTTC.

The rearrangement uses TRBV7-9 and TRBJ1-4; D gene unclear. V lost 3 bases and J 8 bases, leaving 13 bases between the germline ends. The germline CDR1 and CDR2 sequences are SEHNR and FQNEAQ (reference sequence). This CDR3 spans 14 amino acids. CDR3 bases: TGTGCCAGCAGCTTCCGGGTCTCAAGCGAAAAACTGTTTTTT. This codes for CASSFRVSSEKLFF.

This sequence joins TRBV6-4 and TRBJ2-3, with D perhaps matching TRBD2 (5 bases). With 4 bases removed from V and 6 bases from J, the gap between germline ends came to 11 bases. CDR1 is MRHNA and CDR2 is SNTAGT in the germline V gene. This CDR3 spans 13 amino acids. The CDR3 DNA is TGTGCCAGCAGTGTCCGGGGTACTGATACGCAGTATTTT. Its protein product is CASSVRGTDTQYF.